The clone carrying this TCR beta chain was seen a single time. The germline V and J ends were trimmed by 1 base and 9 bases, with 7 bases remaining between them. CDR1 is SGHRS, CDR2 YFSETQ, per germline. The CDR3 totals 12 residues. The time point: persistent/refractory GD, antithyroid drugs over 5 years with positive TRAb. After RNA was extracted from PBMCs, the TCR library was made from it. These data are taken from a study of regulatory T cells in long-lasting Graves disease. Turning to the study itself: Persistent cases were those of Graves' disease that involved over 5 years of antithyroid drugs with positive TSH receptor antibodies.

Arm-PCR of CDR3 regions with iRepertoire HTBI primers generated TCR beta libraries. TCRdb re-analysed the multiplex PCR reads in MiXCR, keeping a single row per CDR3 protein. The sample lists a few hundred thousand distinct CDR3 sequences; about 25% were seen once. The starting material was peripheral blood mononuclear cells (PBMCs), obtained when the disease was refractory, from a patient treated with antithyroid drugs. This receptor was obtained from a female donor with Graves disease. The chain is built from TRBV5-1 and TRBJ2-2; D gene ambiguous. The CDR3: CASSLPGRELFF. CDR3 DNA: TGCGCCAGCAGCTTGCCAGGCCGGGAGCTGTTTTTT.